What follows are 12 T cell receptor beta chains derived from one specimen sequenced in a study of cytomegalovirus exposure and HLA in healthy donors (dated by TCRdb to between 2016 and 2019). Library construction relied on the immunoSEQ multiplex PCR assay. For the multiplex PCR, a mixture combining 60 forward primers for TCR Vbeta segments and 13 reverse primers for TCR Jbeta segments was used. Drawn from immuneACCESS, this table holds only the in-frame rearrangements with V and J called that TCRdb kept. Clones are partly lost; checked studies trace under half to an unresolved V gene and leave the rest unexplained. Here the sample has a few hundred thousand clones; 65% to 75% occur a single time. The ten largest clones represent less than 2% of the sample. Input material: PBMCs. Receptors were obtained from a woman in her 30s in good health and CMV-seronegative.

The rearrangement joins TRBV15 to TRBJ2-6, with 10 positions matching TRBD1. Germline loops: CDR1 LNHNV, CDR2 YYDKDF (reference sequence). CDR3 length: 18 amino acids. Trimming removed 1 base from V and 0 bases from J; junction bases left unmatched: 3. The CDR3 region is CATSRGTGGFSGANVLTF. In DNA form, the CDR3 reads TGTGCCACCAGCAGAGGGACAGGGGGATTCTCTGGGGCCAACGTCCTGACTTTC.

V gene TRBV7-8 combines with J gene TRBJ2-1, with a tentative D call TRBD2 (6 bases). V lost 0 bases to trimming and J lost 9 bases, with 6 bases between them. Germline loops: CDR1 SGHVS, CDR2 FQNEAQ. The CDR3 sequence is 12 residues long. The CDR3 sequence is CASSLAGGEQFF. CDR3 bases: TGTGCCAGCAGCTTAGCCGGGGGTGAGCAGTTCTTC.

The chain recombines TRBV9 with TRBJ2-2; 9 bases line up with TRBD1. V shed 1 base, J shed 4 bases, and the junction held 8 bases outside the gene matches. This CDR3 is built from 17 residues. CDR1 is SGDLS, CDR2 YYNGEE, per germline. This CDR3 is CASSVYRGLVGTGELFF. The CDR3 DNA sequence: TGTGCCAGCAGCGTATACAGGGGGCTGGTGGGCACCGGGGAGCTGTTTTTT.

This sequence joins TRBV19 and TRBJ1-3, with a weak D call TRBD1 (6 bases). Germline V gives CDR1 LNHDA, CDR2 SQIVND (reference sequence). Trimming cost V 5 bases and J 4 bases, with 12 bases left between them. This CDR3 is 14 amino acids long. CDR3 nucleotides: TGTGCCAGTAGTTTCCCAGGGGTCGGAAACACCATATATTTT. It translates to CASSFPGVGNTIYF. The whole variable domain, remainder taken from reference TRBV19 and TRBJ1-3, is DGGITQSPKYLFRKEGQNVTLSCEQNLNHDAMYWYRQDPGQGLRLIYYSQIVNDFQKGDIAEGYSVSREKKESFPLTVTSAQKNPTAFYLCASSFPGVGNTIYFGEGSWLTVV.

The chain couples TRBV5-8 to TRBJ2-1; 16 bases agree with TRBD2. Trimming took 0 bases from V and 7 from J; bases not matched to a gene: 4. The CDR3 runs to 17 residues. The V gene's germline CDR1 is SGHTS and CDR2 YDEGEE. The CDR3 nucleotides read TGTGCCAGCAGCTTGGCCTCGGGACTAGCGGGAGGGAATGAGCAGTTCTTC. This sequence encodes CASSLASGLAGGNEQFF.

This sequence joins TRBV27 and TRBJ2-2, with D possibly TRBD1 on 5 matching bases. The germline V gene has CDR1 MNHEY and CDR2 SMNVEV (reference sequence). Trimming removed 7 bases from V and 14 bases from J, with 14 bases in between. The CDR3 is 11 amino acids. Here the CDR3 DNA reads TGTGCCAGCATCTCTCAGGGTGTACTGTTTTTT. Its translation: CASISQGVLFF.

The chain uses TRBV6-5 and TRBJ2-1; the match to TRBD2 covers 8 bases. This CDR3 is 12 amino acids long. J gave up 7 bases and V 7 bases, and 3 bases lay outside the gene matches. CDR1 is MNHEY, CDR2 SVGAGI, per germline. As DNA, the CDR3 is TGTGCCAGCAACACGGGGGGGAATGAGCAGTTCTTC. Its protein is CASNTGGNEQFF.

The V gene is TRBV27, the J gene TRBJ1-4; unclear D gene. V lost 4 bases to trimming and J lost 8 bases, with 17 bases between them. Per the germline V gene, CDR1 is MNHEY and CDR2 is SMNVEV (reference sequence). The CDR3 covers 15 residues. The CDR3 sequence: CASSSRLIGGEKLFF. The CDR3 DNA reads TGTGCCAGCAGTTCCCGGCTCATCGGCGGGGAAAAACTGTTTTTT.

This chain connects TRBV25-1 to TRBJ1-1; D is uncertain. The CDR3 contains 16 residues. CDR1 and CDR2 from the germline V gene are MGHDK and SYGVNS. The V end was cut by 5 bases, the J end by 3 bases, with 19 bases between. The CDR3 nucleotides read TGTGCCAGCAGTCGGTCTTTCGGGTCGGGTGACACTGAAGCTTTCTTT. This encodes CASSRSFGSGDTEAFF.

The chain is built from TRBV30 and TRBJ2-5, with 8 bases identical to TRBD2. Germline CDR1 reads GTSNPN; CDR2 reads SVGIG (reference sequence). J was trimmed by 2 bases and V by 5 bases; bases with no gene match: 4. CDR3 size: 13 residues. CDR3 nucleotide sequence: TGTGCCTGGGCGGGGGGCCTTCAAGAGACCCAGTACTTC. Amino acids: CAWAGGLQETQYF.

The V and J genes are TRBV9 and TRBJ2-5, with 8 nucleotides matching TRBD2. CDR1 is SGDLS and CDR2 is YYNGEE in the germline V gene. The CDR3 runs 16 residues. V shed 0 bases and J 0 bases; nucleotides not matched to a gene: 4. The DNA for the CDR3 is TGTGCCAGCAGCGTAGGTGGTAGCGGGAACCAAGAGACCCAGTACTTC. Protein product: CASSVGGSGNQETQYF.

The chain is built from TRBV6-6 and TRBJ2-7, with D maybe TRBD2 (5 bases). Germline V gene sequence: CDR1 MNHNY, CDR2 SVGAGI (reference sequence). CDR3 length: 12 amino acids. The V and J ends lost 7 bases and 5 bases respectively, with 12 bases between them. CDR3 residues: CASTGEMDEQYF. The CDR3 bases are TGTGCCAGCACCGGGGAAATGGACGAGCAGTACTTC.